This TCR beta chain was observed in a study of T cells in Graves' hyperthyroidism and ophthalmopathy. V was cut by 0 bases and J by 0 bases, with 6 bases left in between. This CDR3 is built from 14 residues. The germline CDR1 and CDR2 sequences are MNHNS and SASEGT. The TCR beta CDR3 regions underwent amplification using RNA transcripts as the source. TCR CDR3 regions were first amplified by RT-PCR with HTBI primers. TCRdb independently ran MiXCR on the multiplex PCR reads; one entry per CDR3 protein. The table records hundreds of thousands of distinct CDR3 sequences, about 15% of them present only once. Ten or more counts support this clonotype.

Sequenced material: blood. The clonotype was recovered from a woman in her thirties with Graves' hyperthyroidism. This chain joins TRBV6-1 and TRBJ2-7; D gene ambiguous. CDR3 coding DNA: TGTGCCAGCAGTGAAGCGCCTGCCTCCTACGAGCAGTACTTC. Translation gives CASSEAPASYEQYF.